These 27 T cell receptor beta chains came from one sample sequenced in a study of blood T cell repertoires in COVID-19 (TCRdb year 2020). Libraries were built with the immunoSEQ multiplex PCR assay. What TCRdb holds here is the immuneACCESS table cut down to in-frame rearrangements. Part of the clones is not present; checked against another copy, under half of the missing clones reflect an unresolved V gene, and the others are unexplained. The sample table lists hundreds of thousands of clones, 86% of them with a count of one. The ten largest clonotypes hold under 8.5% of the sample. Sequenced: peripheral blood. The receptors were gathered from a woman aged 60-70 years with COVID-19, enrolled during active disease.

The chain links TRBV11-1 to TRBJ1-1; D perhaps matches TRBD1 (6 bases). The V end lost 1 base, the J end lost 10 bases, and 13 bases lay between the germline ends. Germline V CDR1 and CDR2: SGHAT, FQDESV (reference sequence). The length of the CDR3 is 13 residues. CDR3 bases: TGTGCCAGCAGCTTAGGGACCCAAGGGGGAGCTTTCTTT. Its protein is CASSLGTQGGAFF. The full variable domain, with the rest looked up from reference TRBV11-1 and TRBJ1-1, is EAEVAQSPRYKITEKSQAVAFWCDPISGHATLYWYRQILGQGPELLVQFQDESVVDDSQLPKDRFSAERLKGVDSTLKIQPAELGDSAMYLCASSLGTQGGAFFGQGTRLTVV.

The CDR3 spells CASSSRTANTEAFF. CDR3 nucleotides: TGTGCCAGCAGTTCTCGGACAGCGAACACTGAAGCTTTCTTT. The genes are TRBV27 and TRBJ1-1; a weak D match, TRBD1 (6 bases). Trimming removed 4 bases at V and 1 base at J, with 10 bases between. The CDR3 is 14 amino acids. CDR1 and CDR2 from the germline V gene are MNHEY and SMNVEV (reference sequence).

This chain joins TRBV11-2 and TRBJ2-5; the D is unclear. This CDR3 has 14 amino acids. Trimming took off 5 bases at V and 7 bases at J, with 17 bases between the two ends. Germline loops: CDR1 SGHAT, CDR2 FQNNGV. CDR3 in amino acids: CASSPQTLLGTQYF. CDR3 nucleotide sequence: TGTGCCAGCAGCCCTCAGACTCTTCTCGGGACCCAGTACTTC.

The chain joins TRBV27 to TRBJ1-5, with 12 positions matching TRBD1. The CDR3 has 14 residues. Germline loops: CDR1 MNHEY, CDR2 SMNVEV (reference sequence). Unmatched junction bases numbered 3, after V lost 8 bases and J lost 4 bases. The DNA for the CDR3 is TGTGCCAGCCAGGGACAGGGGGCAAATCAGCCCCAGCATTTT. Protein product: CASQGQGANQPQHF.

Details on this clone: With a much larger clone just one base away, this may be a read error. The chain couples TRBV7-6 to TRBJ1-2, with 7 bases matching TRBD1. CDR3 length: 12 residues. J was trimmed by 5 bases and V by 4 bases; bases with no gene match: 1. Germline-derived CDR1 and CDR2 are SGHVS and FNYEAQ. The CDR3 loop is CASSSQGYGYTF. The DNA for the CDR3 is TGTGCCAGCAGCTCACAGGGGTATGGCTACACCTTC. The whole variable domain, remainder taken from reference TRBV7-6 and TRBJ1-2, is GAGVSQSPRYKVTKRGQDVALRCDPISGHVSLYWYRQALGQGPEFLTYFNYEAQQDKSGLPNDRFSAERPEGSISTLTIQRTEQRDSAMYRCASSSQGYGYTFGSGTRLTVV.

The chain uses TRBV4-2 and TRBJ1-1; the D gene is possibly TRBD1 (6 bases). The ends were cut back, 0 bases at V and 5 bases at J, with 13 bases in the middle. Germline CDR1 is LGHNA and CDR2 is YNFKEQ. This CDR3 spans 15 amino acids. CDR3 residues: CASSQDTRGTTEAFF. The CDR3 DNA is TGTGCCAGCAGCCAAGATACCAGGGGTACGACTGAAGCTTTCTTT.

The V call is TRBV14, the J call TRBJ1-1; possible D gene TRBD1, 5 bases. V lost 1 base, J lost 6 bases, and 12 bases lay in between. The V gene's germline CDR1 is SGHDN and CDR2 FVKESK. The CDR3 covers 14 residues. For the CDR3, the DNA is TGTGCCAGCAGCCAAGGTCGGGGGTACTCTGAAGCTTTCTTT. This codes for CASSQGRGYSEAFF.

The rearrangement links TRBV4-2 to TRBJ1-3; D is perhaps TRBD1 (6 bases). Between the trimmed V and J ends, which lost 6 bases and 2 bases, there was a span of 11 bases. The CDR3 contains 14 residues. Germline V gene data show CDR1 as LGHNA and CDR2 as YNFKEQ. CDR3 loop: CASRPTGPGNTIYF. The CDR3 nucleotides read TGTGCCAGCAGACCGACAGGCCCTGGAAACACCATATATTTT.

The chain joins TRBV6-1 to TRBJ1-4; 7 bases map to TRBD1. The CDR3 extends over 15 amino acids. Losses at the gene ends were 1 base for V and 7 bases for J; bases not matched to a gene: 6. The germline V gene encodes CDR1 MNHNS and CDR2 SASEGT. CDR3 in amino acids: CASSEGQGGVEKLFF. The CDR3 region has the DNA TGTGCCAGCAGTGAAGGACAGGGTGGAGTTGAAAAACTGTTTTTT.

The J gene is TRBJ2-2, the V gene TRBV4-1; TRBD2 matches 9 bases. The CDR3 has 15 residues. Trimming cost V 2 bases and J 4 bases; bases outside gene matches: 2. CDR1 is MGHRA and CDR2 is YSYEKL in the germline V gene. The CDR3 is CASSQLSGGTGELFF. The CDR3 DNA reads as TGCGCCAGCAGCCAACTTAGCGGGGGCACCGGGGAGCTGTTTTTT.

Notes on this clone: The sample contains more than one DNA sequence encoding this CDR3. The chain is built from TRBV9 and TRBJ2-2; unclear D gene. The ends were cut back, 0 bases at V and 1 base at J, with 4 bases in the middle. This CDR3 is built from 14 residues. CDR1 is SGDLS and CDR2 is YYNGEE in the germline V gene. This chain's CDR3 is CASSVAGNTGELFF. In DNA form, the CDR3 reads TGTGCCAGCAGCGTAGCCGGGAACACCGGGGAGCTGTTTTTT. Full variable domain (outside the CDR3, taken from reference TRBV9 and TRBJ2-2): DSGVTQTPKHLITATGQRVTLRCSPRSGDLSVYWYQQSLDQGLQFLIQYYNGEERAKGNILERFSAQQFPDLHSELNLSSLELGDSALYFCASSVAGNTGELFFGEGSRLTVL.

J is TRBJ1-4 and V is TRBV7-9; D not certain. V was trimmed by 1 base and J by 2 bases, leaving 11 bases between them. The germline gives CDR1 SEHNR, CDR2 FQNEAQ (reference sequence). The CDR3 runs to 16 residues. DNA for the CDR3: TGTGCCAGCAGCTTAGTAAGCCTAGCGACTAATGAAAAACTGTTTTTT. Amino acids: CASSLVSLATNEKLFF.

This clone was detected once. This chain uses TRBV18 with TRBJ1-4; possibly TRBD1 for D (5 bases). Between the trimmed V and J ends, which lost 4 bases and 1 base, there was a span of 10 bases. The CDR3 sequence is 15 residues long. Germline loops: CDR1 KGHSH, CDR2 LQKENI. As DNA, the CDR3 is TGTGCCAGCTCACGCCAGGGATTAACTAATGAAAAACTGTTTTTT. This gives the protein CASSRQGLTNEKLFF.

J is TRBJ2-6 and V is TRBV7-3; TRBD1 aligns across 7 bases. The CDR3 is 17 residues long. Germline lookup yields CDR1 SGHTA and CDR2 FQGTGA. Trimming removed 2 bases from V and 0 bases from J; junction bases left unmatched: 4. The CDR3 reads CASSLGGQPSGANVLTF. The CDR3 coding sequence is TGTGCCAGCAGCTTAGGGGGACAGCCCTCTGGGGCCAACGTCCTGACTTTC.

This clone was counted only a few times. The rearrangement joins TRBV18 to TRBJ2-6; possibly TRBD1 for D (5 bases). The V end lost 5 bases, the J end lost 0 bases, and 11 bases lay between the germline ends. Germline CDR1 is KGHSH and CDR2 is LQKENI. The CDR3 spans 16 residues. As DNA, the CDR3 is TGTGCCAGCTCAACCCAGACAGCCTCTGGGGCCAACGTCCTGACTTTC. It encodes CASSTQTASGANVLTF. Using reference TRBV18 and TRBJ2-6 for the parts outside the CDR3, the full variable domain is NAGVMQNPRHLVRRRGQEARLRCSPMKGHSHVYWYRQLPEEGLKFMVYLQKENIIDESGMPKERFSAEFPKEGPSILRIQQVVRGDSAAYFCASSTQTASGANVLTFGAGSRLTVL.

The genes are TRBV20-1 and TRBJ2-1; perhaps TRBD2 as D (5 bases). Germline loops: CDR1 DFQATT, CDR2 SNEGSKA (reference sequence). The CDR3 is 11 residues long. V was pared by 3 bases and J by 6 bases, with 6 bases between. The CDR3 spells CSASGVNEQFF. The CDR3 bases are TGCAGTGCTAGCGGGGTCAATGAGCAGTTCTTC.

The chain links TRBV19 to TRBJ2-7; possible D gene TRBD2, 5 bases. CDR3 length: 12 amino acids. From germline, CDR1 is LNHDA and CDR2 SQIVND (reference sequence). V shed 3 bases and J shed 3 bases, with 6 bases lying between them. The CDR3 sequence is CASSMTIYEQYF. The CDR3 nucleotides read TGTGCCAGTAGTATGACTATCTACGAGCAGTACTTC.

This clone appeared once. The genes are TRBV19 and TRBJ2-1, with D possibly TRBD1 on 6 matching bases. This CDR3 is 17 amino acids long. Germline loops: CDR1 LNHDA, CDR2 SQIVND (reference sequence). Trimming removed 0 bases at V and 1 base at J, with 13 bases between. The CDR3 sequence is CASSIDPERGSYNEQFF. The CDR3 DNA reads TGTGCCAGTAGTATAGATCCGGAAAGGGGGTCCTACAATGAGCAGTTCTTC.

The chain recombines TRBV3-1 (or the pseudogene TRBV3-2) with TRBJ2-7; weak D call: TRBD2 (6 bases). Germline V gene lookup returns CDR1 LGHDT and CDR2 YNNKEL (reference sequence). The CDR3 length is 12 residues. V lost 4 bases and J 6 bases, leaving 10 bases between the germline ends. The CDR3 sequence is CASSPGTLEQYF. CDR3 coding DNA: TGTGCCAGCAGCCCCGGGACTCTCGAGCAGTACTTC.

The chain carries TRBV7-3 and TRBJ1-1; D is undetermined. This CDR3 region has 15 residues. In germline, CDR1 is SGHTA, CDR2 FQGTGA. V gave up 2 bases and J gave up 4 bases, with 14 bases separating them. CDR3 nucleotides: TGTGCCAGCAGCTTATCGAGGGCGTCGGGCACTGAAGCTTTCTTT. Translating it yields CASSLSRASGTEAFF.

The CDR3 sequence: CASSPRGGEKLFF. The CDR3 nucleotides read TGTGCCAGCAGCCCCAGGGGTGGGGAAAAACTGTTTTTT. The gene calls are TRBV5-6 and TRBJ1-4, with D maybe TRBD1 (6 bases). The CDR3 runs 13 residues. Germline values: CDR1 SGHDT, CDR2 YYEEEE. Trimming took 4 bases from V and 8 from J, leaving 12 bases between them.

The V and J genes are TRBV6-5 and TRBJ1-2; D is ambiguous. The CDR3 spans 15 residues. CDR1 and CDR2 from the germline V gene are MNHEY and SVGAGI. The V and J ends lost 5 bases and 2 bases respectively, with 15 bases between them. CDR3 sequence reads: CASSPPWAGNYGYTF. The CDR3 region has the DNA TGTGCCAGCAGTCCCCCGTGGGCGGGAAACTATGGCTACACCTTC.

The rearrangement uses TRBV27 and TRBJ1-6; tentative D call: TRBD1 (5 bases). The CDR3 is 14 amino acids. In germline, CDR1 is MNHEY, CDR2 SMNVEV (reference sequence). V was clipped by 3 bases and J by 8 bases, with 11 bases between them. The CDR3 DNA is TGTGCCAGCAGTTTCGCCAGGGCCTATTCACCCCTCCACTTT. Protein: CASSFARAYSPLHF.

This clone appeared a single time. V gene TRBV19 combines with J gene TRBJ1-5, with D maybe TRBD1 (6 bases). The germline gives CDR1 LNHDA, CDR2 SQIVND (reference sequence). The CDR3 is made up of 15 amino acids. Trimming took off 5 bases at V and 0 bases at J, with 11 bases between the two ends. CDR3 in amino acids: CASSSTGYSNQPQHF. CDR3 bases: TGTGCCAGTAGTTCAACAGGGTATAGCAATCAGCCCCAGCATTTT.

The chain combines TRBV4-1 with TRBJ1-1; D might be TRBD1 (6 bases). Germline loops: CDR1 MGHRA, CDR2 YSYEKL. V lost 0 bases and J 1 base, leaving 9 bases between the germline ends. The CDR3 length is 15 residues. The CDR3 nucleotides are TGCGCCAGCAGCCAAGAGGGGGCCGGGAACACTGAAGCTTTCTTT. Encoded protein: CASSQEGAGNTEAFF.

This rearrangement joins TRBV9 to TRBJ2-1, with 9 bases that match TRBD1. Germline V CDR1 and CDR2: SGDLS, YYNGEE. The CDR3 totals 15 residues. Trimming took 3 bases from V and 1 from J; bases not matched to a gene: 2. CDR3 protein: CASSGQGVSYNEQFF. CDR3 DNA sequence: TGTGCCAGCAGCGGACAGGGGGTTTCCTACAATGAGCAGTTCTTC.

The chain links TRBV5-1 to TRBJ1-2; the match to TRBD1 covers 8 bases. The CDR3 sequence is 17 residues long. Germline CDR1 SGHRS, CDR2 YFSETQ. After removal of 0 bases from V and 2 bases from J, the junction contained 9 bases not matched to a gene. The CDR3 sequence: CASSLGLGQGANYGYTF. CDR3 coding DNA: TGCGCCAGCAGCTTGGGTTTGGGGCAGGGGGCAAACTATGGCTACACCTTC. The full variable domain, in which reference TRBV5-1 and TRBJ1-2 provide the parts outside the CDR3, is KAGVTQTPRYLIKTRGQQVTLSCSPISGHRSVSWYQQTPGQGLQFLFEYFSETQRNKGNFPGRFSGRQFSNSRSEMNVSTLELGDSALYLCASSLGLGQGANYGYTFGSGTRLTVV.